This T cell receptor beta chain is from a study of T-cell memory formation after mild COVID-19 (dated by TCRdb to the early 2020s). Broadly, across the study: TCR sequence clusters from the two donors were found to be largely donor specific. Two young, previously healthy adult volunteers, one female and one male, were included in the cohort. Longitudinal TCRalpha and TCRbeta repertoire sequencing tracked T-cell clones expanding and contracting after mild COVID-19 in a couple of donors. On the study overall, not on this receptor specifically: Contracting CD4+ clones were found mainly in CM and EM memory subsets, while CD8+ clones were enriched in EMRA. The study included only a couple of mild cases, and larger cohorts that include severe cases with pre-infection samples were judged to be necessary. Some responding clones were found in pre-infection memory, which suggests that pre-existing cross-reactive memory T cells took part in the SARS-CoV-2 response. Clones that contracted from day 15 to 85 showed balanced CD4/CD8 phenotypes, whereas a second wave of clones that expanded from day 15 to 37 leaned towards CD4+. SARS-CoV-2 specificity was not confirmed for the second-wave clones peaking on day 37.

The V end gives up 0 bases and the J end 3 bases, leaving 9 bases in the junction not matched to a gene. CDR1 is given as DFQATT and CDR2 as SNEGSKA, both from the germline V gene (reference sequence). The CDR3 has 16 amino acids, counting the end cysteine and phenylalanine. Only CDR3 DNA remains: 48 bases, in frame from the first base. Turning to this clonotype: Its binding antigen is unknown. One base away there is no much larger clone; base qualities are not given.

The run used an Illumina NovaSeq 6000. Using 5'RACE with constant-segment primers, TCRalpha and TCRbeta cDNA libraries were constructed, with sample barcodes and unique molecular identifiers added in the process. Trizol reagent was used to extract RNA from every sample. Libraries were amplified in two PCR steps, with a second sample barcode and Illumina TruSeq adapters added in the second step. Sequencing of the libraries was done on an Illumina NovaSeq, producing 2 x 150 bp paired-end reads. The paper's data handling went like this. The reads were demultiplexed and collapsed into UMI-guided consensus sequences using migec v1.2.7. Using mixcr v2.1.11, UMI consensuses were aligned to TRA and TRB V and J templates and then assembled into clonotypes. Clonotypes were classified as expanded or contracted when called significant by both edgeR and NoisET, with noise models trained on biological replicates. edgeR calls used a false discovery rate-adjusted p below 0.01 and a log2 fold-change threshold of 1. PCA with hierarchical clustering of max-normalized trajectories of the 1000 most abundant clonotypes was used as exploratory dynamics analysis. Separately sequenced CD4+ and CD8+ repertoires were used to assign the CD4 or CD8 phenotype of responding clones. In-frame beta chains were kept once TCRdb had trimmed the public reads at Q25 with fastp and called clones with MiXCR. Rows with a matching CDR3 protein are joined into one entry that keeps the most common DNA and genes. These V and J calls are TCRdb output, not the study's own analysis. The sample includes hundreds of thousands of distinct CDR3 sequences, with about a sixth observed a single time. About 11% of the sample is in the top ten clones.

PBMCs were isolated by Ficoll-Paque density gradient centrifugation. Material: PBMCs or a T cell subset sorted from them (not recorded which). The chain joins TRBV20-1 to TRBJ2-3, and TRBD2 aligns with 7 junction nucleotides. The source is an adult woman who had mild COVID-19 (a few samples of this study predate the infection). The sample titles of this study are shuffled in the database, so cell type and time point are left out; the donor was told from shared clones. This receptor has the CDR3 CSARDGLAEMTDTQYF. The DNA sequence follows: TGCAGTGCTAGAGATGGGCTAGCGGAAATGACAGATACGCAGTATTTT.